Shown below are 21 T cell receptor beta chains from a single sample sequenced in a study of blood T cell repertoires in COVID-19 (dated by TCRdb to 2020 to 2022). Receptor libraries were prepared by the immunoSEQ multiplex PCR assay. TCRdb took over this immuneACCESS table, retaining in-frame rearrangements with V and J assigned. Such tables are incomplete; in checked studies, under half of the missing clones stem from an unresolved V gene, and the remainder is unexplained. This sample is represented by about 43,000 clones; over 75% of them were singletons. 20% to 30% of the sample is taken by the ten largest. The sample consisted of peripheral blood. These TCRs come from a woman aged 55-69 years with acute or convalescent COVID-19.

V usage is TRBV5-1 and J usage is TRBJ1-2; D gene ambiguous. Looked up from germline, CDR1 is SGHRS and CDR2 is YFSETQ. The V gene lost 4 bases and the J gene lost 6 bases, with 10 bases spanning the gap. The CDR3 runs 12 residues. The CDR3 sequence: CASSLSLDGYTF. CDR3 nucleotides: TGCGCCAGCAGCCTTAGTTTAGATGGCTACACCTTC.

The rearrangement joins TRBV11-2 to TRBJ1-2, with 9 bases fitting TRBD1. The ends lost 5 bases at V and 7 bases at J; junction bases unmatched: 8. The CDR3 covers 14 residues. CDR1 and CDR2 from the germline V gene are SGHAT and FQNNGV. In DNA form, the CDR3 reads TGTGCCAGCAGCCTCGGACAGGGGTTTGGTGGCTACACCTTC. Translated, it gives CASSLGQGFGGYTF.

This clone has a single count. The chain links TRBV10-1 to TRBJ2-3; the D gene is possibly TRBD2 (6 bases). This CDR3 region has 17 residues. V was trimmed by 0 bases and J by 6 bases, leaving 19 bases between them. CDR1 WNHNN and CDR2 SYGVQD come from the germline V gene (reference sequence). The CDR3 DNA follows: TGCGCCAGCAGTGAGTCGACTTGGGAGGTCGCGATGGATACGCAGTATTTT. Amino acids: CASSESTWEVAMDTQYF.

The rearrangement joins TRBV3-1 (or the pseudogene TRBV3-2) to TRBJ2-6; the match to TRBD1 covers 8 bases. The CDR3 loop spans 17 amino acids. Germline CDR1 LGHDT, CDR2 YNNKEL (reference sequence). The junction had 8 bases not matched to a gene; V was cut back by 3 bases and J by 4 bases. The CDR3 region is CASSHQTGVMGANVLTF. Here the CDR3 DNA reads TGTGCCAGCAGCCACCAGACAGGGGTGATGGGGGCCAACGTCCTGACTTTC.

In this sample, this clone turned up a few times. The V call is TRBV5-1, the J call TRBJ2-7, with a possible D match to TRBD1 (6 bases). CDR3 length equals 15 residues. Germline loops: CDR1 SGHRS, CDR2 YFSETQ. V dropped 4 bases and J dropped 4 bases, with 18 bases sitting between them. Here the CDR3 reads CASSGYREKPYEQYF. DNA for the CDR3: TGCGCCAGCAGCGGTTACAGGGAGAAGCCGTACGAGCAGTACTTC.

J is TRBJ2-7 and V is TRBV11-1; TRBD1 matches at 8 bases. The CDR3 length is 14 residues. V lost 5 bases and J lost 3; bases outside the gene matches: 6. The germline V gene has CDR1 SGHAT and CDR2 FQDESV (reference sequence). The CDR3 DNA is TGTGCCAGCAGCCAGGACAGGGATATCTACGAGCAGTACTTC. Amino acids: CASSQDRDIYEQYF. Full variable domain (remainder filled in from reference TRBV11-1 and TRBJ2-7): EAEVAQSPRYKITEKSQAVAFWCDPISGHATLYWYRQILGQGPELLVQFQDESVVDDSQLPKDRFSAERLKGVDSTLKIQPAELGDSAMYLCASSQDRDIYEQYFGPGTRLTVT.

J is TRBJ1-1 and V is TRBV7-2; D unclear. Trimming removed 2 bases at V and 0 bases at J, with 7 bases between. This CDR3 contains 14 residues. Germline V gene lookup returns CDR1 SGHTA and CDR2 FQGNSA. For the CDR3, the DNA is TGTGCCAGCAGCTTACACACTATGAACACTGAAGCTTTCTTT. This translates into CASSLHTMNTEAFF.

The sample holds a few counts of this clone. This chain connects TRBV9 to TRBJ1-3, with a weak D call TRBD1 (6 bases). The V and J ends lost 4 bases and 2 bases respectively, with 10 bases between them. Germline V gives CDR1 SGDLS, CDR2 YYNGEE. The CDR3 consists of 14 residues. Here the CDR3 reads CASSTGLTGNTIYF. As DNA, the CDR3 is TGTGCCAGCAGCACAGGGCTAACTGGAAACACCATATATTTT.

This clone was seen only a few times. The chain recombines TRBV19 with TRBJ1-1, with D possibly being TRBD1 (5 bases). The CDR3 sequence is 13 residues long. Germline V gene lookup returns CDR1 LNHDA and CDR2 SQIVND (reference sequence). V lost 10 bases, J lost 5 bases, and 17 bases lay in between. In nucleotides, the CDR3 is TGTGCCACCAACTTCGGGGGGGGGACTGAAGCTTTCTTT. Residues: CATNFGGGTEAFF.

This clone was picked up one time. The chain couples TRBV24-1 to TRBJ2-1; D is ambiguous. Trimming took off 3 bases at V and 8 bases at J, with 10 bases between the two ends. Germline CDR1 reads KGHDR; CDR2 reads SFDVKD. The CDR3 runs to 13 residues. The CDR3 DNA reads TGTGCCACCAGTGATATGAGCGAGCATGAGCAGTTCTTC. Translating it yields CATSDMSEHEQFF.

The chain couples TRBV15 to TRBJ1-5; no clear D gene. Looked up from germline, CDR1 is LNHNV and CDR2 is YYDKDF (reference sequence). The CDR3 extends over 14 amino acids. Deletions cut 4 bases from V and 2 bases from J, with 9 bases between. The CDR3 sequence: CATSTQRGNQPQHF. The CDR3 DNA reads TGTGCCACCAGCACCCAGCGGGGCAATCAGCCCCAGCATTTT.

This clone was counted a single time. The chain employs TRBV5-6 and TRBJ1-3; D possibly corresponds to TRBD1 (5 bases). The length of the CDR3 is 13 residues. V was shortened by 4 bases and J by 9 bases, with 14 bases between the two germline ends. Germline V CDR1 and CDR2: SGHDT, YYEEEE. CDR3: CASSAQGVATIYF. CDR3 coding DNA: TGTGCCAGCAGCGCCCAAGGGGTAGCCACCATATATTTT.

The genes are TRBV7-9 and TRBJ1-4; the match to TRBD1 covers 11 bases. Losses at the gene ends were 3 bases for V and 7 bases for J; bases not matched to a gene: 1. Germline assignment: CDR1 SEHNR and CDR2 FQNEAQ (reference sequence). The CDR3 covers 14 residues. The CDR3 is CASSLGQGGEKLFF. The CDR3 bases are TGTGCCAGCAGCTTGGGACAGGGGGGTGAAAAACTGTTTTTT.

This rearrangement joins TRBV7-2 to TRBJ2-3, with D possibly TRBD1 on 7 matching bases. Germline V gives CDR1 SGHTA, CDR2 FQGNSA. CDR3 length equals 16 residues. The germline V and J ends were trimmed by 5 bases and 3 bases, with 18 bases remaining between them. Here the CDR3 reads CASSLFGGTATDTQYF. For the CDR3, the DNA is TGTGCCAGCAGCCTGTTTGGGGGGACAGCTACAGATACGCAGTATTTT.

The sample holds many counts of this clone. The rearrangement joins TRBV6-5 to TRBJ2-7; D is possibly TRBD1 (5 bases). Per the germline V gene, CDR1 is MNHEY and CDR2 is SVGAGI. The ends were cut back, 4 bases at V and 11 bases at J, with 9 bases in the middle. The CDR3 spans 10 residues. The CDR3 sequence: CASSWTFKYF. CDR3 nucleotides: TGTGCCAGCAGTTGGACATTTAAGTACTTC.

V and J are TRBV10-1 and TRBJ2-2, with D maybe TRBD1 (6 bases). Germline CDR1 WNHNN, CDR2 SYGVQD (reference sequence). This CDR3 is 16 amino acids long. V lost 4 bases, J lost 2 bases, and 14 bases lay in between. This CDR3 reads CASSGDRDTNTGELFF. CDR3 bases: TGCGCCAGCAGTGGCGACCGGGACACCAACACCGGGGAGCTGTTTTTT.

This rearrangement joins TRBV19 to TRBJ1-2; 12 bases line up with TRBD1. Per germline, CDR1 LNHDA and CDR2 SQIVND (reference sequence). The CDR3 consists of 15 residues. Unmatched junction bases numbered 11, after V lost 7 bases and J lost 8 bases. As DNA, the CDR3 is TGTGCCAGTACTCTGGGACAGGGGGCAGTTGGGGGCTACACCTTC. Amino acid sequence: CASTLGQGAVGGYTF.

V gene TRBV14 combines with J gene TRBJ2-3; D unclear. The CDR3 runs to 15 residues. Germline assignment: CDR1 SGHDN and CDR2 FVKESK. V lost 0 bases and J 5 bases, leaving 12 bases between the germline ends. The CDR3 sequence is CASSQDSPLLDTQYF. The CDR3 DNA reads as TGTGCCAGCAGCCAAGATAGCCCACTTTTAGATACGCAGTATTTT.

CDR3 nucleotide sequence: TGTGCCAGCAGCGTCAACAGGGGTCAGCCCCAGCATTTT. This codes for CASSVNRGQPQHF. The J gene is TRBJ1-5, the V gene TRBV11-2, with 7 positions matching TRBD1. The CDR3 runs to 13 residues. Germline values: CDR1 SGHAT, CDR2 FQNNGV. V shed 5 bases and J 6 bases; nucleotides not matched to a gene: 4.

A remark on this clone: A junction boundary mismatches the germline segment, possibly from a read error. The rearrangement uses TRBV20-1 and TRBJ2-2, with D maybe TRBD2 (5 bases). This CDR3 has 11 amino acids. The germline CDR1 and CDR2 sequences are DFQATT and SNEGSKA (reference sequence). CDR3 in amino acids: CSAEQDGKLFF. CDR3 bases: TGCAGTGCTGAGCAGGACGGGAAGCTGTTTTTT.

The CDR3 region has the DNA TGTGCCAGCAGCCCCGGACAGGGGATAAACATTCAGTACTTC. Amino acid sequence: CASSPGQGINIQYF. The chain uses TRBV7-2 and TRBJ2-4, with TRBD1 identical over 9 bases. The ends lost 5 bases at V and 6 bases at J; junction bases unmatched: 5. Germline CDR1 SGHTA, CDR2 FQGNSA. This CDR3 has 14 residues. The full variable domain, with the rest looked up from reference TRBV7-2 and TRBJ2-4, is GAGVSQSPSNKVTEKGKDVELRCDPISGHTALYWYRQSLGQGLEFLIYFQGNSAPDKSGLPSDRFSAERTGGSVSTLTIQRTQQEDSAVYLCASSPGQGINIQYFGAGTRLSVL.